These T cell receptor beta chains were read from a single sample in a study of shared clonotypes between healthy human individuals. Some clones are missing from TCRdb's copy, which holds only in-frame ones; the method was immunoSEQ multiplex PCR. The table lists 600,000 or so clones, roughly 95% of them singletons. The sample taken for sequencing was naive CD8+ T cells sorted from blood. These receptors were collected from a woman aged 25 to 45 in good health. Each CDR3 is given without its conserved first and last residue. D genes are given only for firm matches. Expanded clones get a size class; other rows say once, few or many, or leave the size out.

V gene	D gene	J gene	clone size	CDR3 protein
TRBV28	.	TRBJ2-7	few	ASSMDEQY
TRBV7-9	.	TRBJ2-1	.	ASSPHARLVSYIHEQF
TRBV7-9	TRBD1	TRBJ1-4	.	ASSPDRGEKLF
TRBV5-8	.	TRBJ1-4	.	ASNPRSWFDEKLF
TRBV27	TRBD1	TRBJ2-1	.	ASVAGTGAKQF
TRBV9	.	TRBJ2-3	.	ASSVNPSPTDTQY
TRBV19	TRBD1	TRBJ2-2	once	ASNPLQGPGELF
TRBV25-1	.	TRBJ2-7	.	ATLDDPGREQY
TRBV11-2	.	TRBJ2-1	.	ASSPEWDNEQF
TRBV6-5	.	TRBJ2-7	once	ASSYIADLPYEQY
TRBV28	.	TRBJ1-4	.	ASTALLSSTNEKLF
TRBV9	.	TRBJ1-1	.	ASSVGSQANTEAF
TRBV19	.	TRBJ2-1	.	ASSILPDFGRNEQF
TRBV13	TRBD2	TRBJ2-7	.	ASTDHGTSGAYEQY
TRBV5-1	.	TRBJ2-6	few	ASTWDLSGANVLT
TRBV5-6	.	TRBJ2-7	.	ASSWRDRTYEQY
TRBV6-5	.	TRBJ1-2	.	ASSYDFTGGYT
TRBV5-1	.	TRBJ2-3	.	ASSPTWTDTQY
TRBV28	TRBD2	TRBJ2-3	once	ASSLFDSGASTDTQY
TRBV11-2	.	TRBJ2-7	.	ASSLGALSYEQY
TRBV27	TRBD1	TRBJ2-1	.	ASSSRTGHYNEQF
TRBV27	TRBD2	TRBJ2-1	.	ASRLAGGLDEQF
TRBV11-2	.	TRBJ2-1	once	ASSPGTEQF
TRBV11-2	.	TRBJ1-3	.	ASSRTPEYSGNTIY
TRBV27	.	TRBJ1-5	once	ASSLQGSNQPQH